These 26 T cell receptor beta chains were all obtained from the same sample, sequenced in a study of CD8+ T cells in alopecia areata. RNA extraction and reverse transcription yielded cDNA as sequencing template. The data were produced by immunoSEQ multiplex PCR, yet TCRdb's version contains in-frame clones alone and is incomplete. The sample gives about 200,000 clones, 56% of which show up once; approximately 4.9% is in the top ten. The source material was CD8+ T cells sorted from blood. Every receptor here comes from a human donor in good health.

This clone occurred many times. The chain uses TRBV19 and TRBJ1-6, with a tentative D call TRBD1 (5 bases). Trimming stripped 5 bases from V and 9 bases from J, with 14 bases between. CDR3 length equals 14 residues. CDR1 is LNHDA, CDR2 SQIVND, per germline (reference sequence). CDR3 in DNA: TGTGCCAGTAGTGGTGACAGCGACAGTTCACCCCTCCACTTT. Its protein product is CASSGDSDSSPLHF.

The rearrangement uses TRBV29-1 and TRBJ1-2; D call uncertain. Deletions cut 4 bases from V and 2 bases from J, with 11 bases between. From germline, CDR1 is SQVTM and CDR2 ANQGSEA. CDR3 length: 13 residues. The chain's CDR3 is CSVVAIGNYGYTF. For the CDR3, the DNA is TGCAGCGTTGTGGCTATAGGGAACTATGGCTACACCTTC. The whole variable domain, filled in from reference TRBV29-1 and TRBJ1-2, reads SAVISQKPSRDICQRGTSLTIQCQVDSQVTMMFWYRQQPGQSLTLIATANQGSEATYESGFVIDKFPISRPNLTFSTLTVSNMSPEDSSIYLCSVVAIGNYGYTFGSGTRLTVV.

The chain couples TRBV7-9 to TRBJ2-7; TRBD1 matches at 8 bases. V lost 3 bases and J lost 5; bases outside the gene matches: 6. CDR1 is SEHNR and CDR2 is FQNEAQ in the germline V gene (reference sequence). This CDR3 spans 14 amino acids. CDR3 protein: CASSFRWTGHEQYF. The DNA of the CDR3 is TGTGCCAGCAGCTTCCGGTGGACAGGGCACGAGCAGTACTTC.

V gene TRBV4-1 combines with J gene TRBJ2-5, with D maybe TRBD2 (6 bases). The CDR3 length is 15 residues. CDR1 is MGHRA and CDR2 is YSYEKL in the germline V gene. V lost 3 bases and J 5 bases, leaving 16 bases between the germline ends. CDR3: CASSQPRTGRETQYF. The CDR3, as DNA: TGCGCCAGCAGCCAGCCCCGGACTGGGAGGGAGACCCAGTACTTC.

The count of this clone is one. Additional DNA sequences in this sample encode the identical CDR3. The chain couples TRBV13 to TRBJ2-3; D may correspond to TRBD1 or TRBD2 (5 bases each). Germline CDR1 reads PRHDT; CDR2 reads FYEKMQ (reference sequence). The CDR3 runs to 13 residues. The germline V and J ends were trimmed by 2 bases and 4 bases, with 7 bases remaining between them. The CDR3 DNA follows: TGTGCCAGCAGCTTAACGGGACCAGATACGCAGTATTTT. Translation gives CASSLTGPDTQYF.

A few counts support this clone. This chain links TRBV4-1 with TRBJ2-3; 9 nucleotides match TRBD2. CDR3 length: 16 amino acids. Germline assignment: CDR1 MGHRA and CDR2 YSYEKL. The junction had 7 bases not matched to a gene; V was cut back by 4 bases and J by 2 bases. This CDR3 is CASSLPTSGDTDTQYF. CDR3 bases: TGCGCCAGCAGCCTACCGACTAGCGGAGACACAGATACGCAGTATTTT.

The V and J genes are TRBV1 and TRBJ2-5; the table calls TRBD2, which could not be checked here. TRBV1 is a pseudogene locus. CDR3 size: 15 residues. As DNA, the CDR3 is TGCACCAGCAGCCCGGGACTTGTGGTGGAGAGGCCCCAGTACTTC. Its protein product is CTSSPGLVVERPQYF.

The chain uses TRBV27 and TRBJ2-7; a possible D gene is TRBD1 (5 bases). Looked up from germline, CDR1 is MNHEY and CDR2 is SMNVEV (reference sequence). There are 13 residues in the CDR3. V lost 3 bases and J 1 base, leaving 7 bases between the germline ends. The CDR3 region has the DNA TGTGCCAGCAGTTTTGGGGCATCCTACGAGCAGTACTTC. This encodes CASSFGASYEQYF.

The CDR3 coding sequence is TGTGCCAGCAGGCAAGGGCCCCAGGGCGGTGCAGGCTACACCTTC. It translates to CASRQGPQGGAGYTF. The genes are TRBV2 and TRBJ1-2; D might be TRBD1 (5 bases). V lost 6 bases, J lost 8 bases, and 22 bases lay in between. The CDR3 runs to 15 residues. Germline V lookup: CDR1 SNHLY, CDR2 FYNNEI.

The genes are TRBV5-1 and TRBJ1-1, with D possibly TRBD1 on 5 matching bases. V was clipped by 5 bases and J by 3 bases, with 14 bases between them. This CDR3 is 14 amino acids long. CDR1 SGHRS and CDR2 YFSETQ come from the germline V gene. The CDR3 is CASSVWGEHTEAFF. CDR3 sequence (DNA): TGCGCCAGCAGTGTATGGGGGGAACACACTGAAGCTTTCTTT. Full variable domain (remainder filled in from reference TRBV5-1 and TRBJ1-1): KAGVTQTPRYLIKTRGQQVTLSCSPISGHRSVSWYQQTPGQGLQFLFEYFSETQRNKGNFPGRFSGRQFSNSRSEMNVSTLELGDSALYLCASSVWGEHTEAFFGQGTRLTVV.

This clone was picked up one time. The chain uses TRBV2 and TRBJ2-1; 10 nucleotides agree with TRBD2. The germline V gene encodes CDR1 SNHLY and CDR2 FYNNEI. Trimming removed 6 bases from V and 4 bases from J; junction bases left unmatched: 0. The CDR3 loop spans 13 amino acids. The CDR3 region is CASRTSGYNEQFF. In nucleotides, the CDR3 is TGTGCCAGCAGGACTAGCGGGTACAATGAGCAGTTCTTC.

The chain is built from TRBV7-9 and TRBJ2-2; D remains unclear. Germline CDR1 is SEHNR and CDR2 is FQNEAQ (reference sequence). The ends were cut back, 5 bases at V and 9 bases at J, with 10 bases in the middle. The CDR3 contains 12 residues. Here the CDR3 reads CASSPNARELFF. The CDR3 coding sequence is TGTGCCAGCAGCCCAAACGCCCGGGAGCTGTTTTTT.

This clone turned up a few times. The chain combines TRBV10-1 with TRBJ1-1, with 8 bases aligning to TRBD1. This CDR3 is built from 14 residues. Looked up from germline, CDR1 is WNHNN and CDR2 is SYGVQD (reference sequence). After removal of 3 bases from V and 1 base from J, the junction contained 1 base not matched to a gene. The CDR3, as DNA: TGCGCCAGCAGTGAAACAGGGGGGAACACTGAAGCTTTCTTT. Its translation is CASSETGGNTEAFF.

J is TRBJ1-4 and V is TRBV5-6; D is possibly TRBD1 (5 bases). This CDR3 is 15 amino acids long. Trimming cost V 4 bases and J 3 bases, with 13 bases left between them. Germline CDR1 SGHDT, CDR2 YYEEEE. This chain's CDR3 is CASSPWGIANEKLFF. The CDR3 bases are TGTGCCAGCAGCCCTTGGGGGATAGCTAATGAAAAACTGTTTTTT.

The chain joins TRBV5-1 to TRBJ2-1; D might be TRBD1 (5 bases). Trimming stripped 3 bases from V and 3 bases from J, with 13 bases between. Germline V gene lookup returns CDR1 SGHRS and CDR2 YFSETQ. The CDR3 runs to 15 residues. The CDR3 spells CASSSAGKIYNEQFF. The CDR3 DNA reads TGCGCCAGCAGCTCGGCAGGGAAAATCTACAATGAGCAGTTCTTC. The whole variable domain, remainder taken from reference TRBV5-1 and TRBJ2-1, is KAGVTQTPRYLIKTRGQQVTLSCSPISGHRSVSWYQQTPGQGLQFLFEYFSETQRNKGNFPGRFSGRQFSNSRSEMNVSTLELGDSALYLCASSSAGKIYNEQFFGPGTRLTVL.

The V gene is TRBV27, the J gene TRBJ1-1; D is undetermined. CDR3 size: 13 residues. The germline V gene has CDR1 MNHEY and CDR2 SMNVEV (reference sequence). V was trimmed by 3 bases and J by 10 bases, leaving 15 bases between them. CDR3 amino acids: CASSFGNRLTAFF. In DNA form, the CDR3 reads TGTGCCAGCAGTTTTGGAAACAGACTCACAGCTTTCTTT.

The chain couples TRBV4-1 to TRBJ1-1; D ambiguous. Germline lookup yields CDR1 MGHRA and CDR2 YSYEKL. The CDR3 contains 13 residues. The V end lost 4 bases, the J end lost 4 bases, and 10 bases lay between the germline ends. CDR3 in DNA: TGCGCCAGCAGCCTCCGACCCGGCACTGAAGCTTTCTTT. This codes for CASSLRPGTEAFF.

J is TRBJ2-7 and V is TRBV29-1, with D uncertain. Germline loops: CDR1 SQVTM, CDR2 ANQGSEA. The CDR3 runs to 14 residues. Deletions cut 4 bases from V and 5 bases from J, with 18 bases between. In nucleotides, the CDR3 is TGCAGCGTTGGGCTTCGGTCGCAAATCGACGAGCAGTACTTC. Protein: CSVGLRSQIDEQYF.

This clone was seen only a few times. This rearrangement joins TRBV13 to TRBJ1-3; maybe TRBD1 (6 bases). This CDR3 region has 15 residues. The V gene lost 4 bases and the J gene lost 4 bases, with 14 bases spanning the gap. Germline CDR1 is PRHDT and CDR2 is FYEKMQ (reference sequence). This chain's CDR3 is CASSSAGTPGNTIYF. The CDR3 DNA reads TGTGCCAGCAGCTCCGCCGGGACACCCGGAAACACCATATATTTT.

V usage is TRBV4-1 and J usage is TRBJ1-2; D gene unclear. Deletions cut 5 bases from V and 4 bases from J, with 8 bases between. Germline-derived CDR1 and CDR2 are MGHRA and YSYEKL. The CDR3 contains 12 residues. CDR3 sequence (DNA): TGCGCCAGCAGCGGGTCTTCCTATGGCTACACCTTC. Residues: CASSGSSYGYTF.

Only a few counts were recorded for this clone. The chain uses TRBV29-1 and TRBJ2-7, with 8 bases that match TRBD1. Germline CDR1 and CDR2: SQVTM and ANQGSEA. This CDR3 contains 13 residues. Trimming took 0 bases from V and 4 from J; bases not matched to a gene: 2. CDR3: CSVEEDRAYEQYF. The CDR3, as DNA: TGCAGCGTTGAAGAGGACAGGGCTTACGAGCAGTACTTC.

The chain couples TRBV7-9 to TRBJ2-5, with D unresolved. V was trimmed by 5 bases and J by 5 bases, leaving 15 bases between them. Germline V gene lookup returns CDR1 SEHNR and CDR2 FQNEAQ (reference sequence). This CDR3 comprises 14 residues. The CDR3 is CASSPVEGLETQYF. CDR3 bases: TGTGCCAGCAGCCCAGTGGAAGGGTTGGAGACCCAGTACTTC.

CDR3: CASSYSPGGFYNEQFF. CDR3 nucleotides: TGTGCCAGCAGTTACTCTCCAGGGGGCTTCTACAATGAGCAGTTCTTC. V and J are TRBV6-5 and TRBJ2-1; TRBD1 agrees at 8 bases. The germline gives CDR1 MNHEY, CDR2 SVGAGI. The V segment lost 0 bases and the J segment 3 bases; nucleotides outside the gene matches: 4. This CDR3 is 16 amino acids long.

J is TRBJ2-7 and V is TRBV7-9, with TRBD1 identical over 8 bases. V was pared by 8 bases and J by 0 bases, with 9 bases of the junction left unmatched. CDR1 is SEHNR and CDR2 is FQNEAQ in the germline V gene (reference sequence). The CDR3 is made up of 15 amino acids. The CDR3 bases are TGTGCCAGCGAGATTGGACAGGGTCCCTCCTACGAGCAGTACTTC. This encodes CASEIGQGPSYEQYF.

The CDR3 DNA reads TGCAGCGTTGATCAGGAGGGGGGTAACACTGAAGCTTTCTTT. Protein sequence: CSVDQEGGNTEAFF. The chain carries TRBV29-1 and TRBJ1-1; a weak D match, TRBD1 (6 bases). V shed 3 bases and J shed 2 bases, with 13 bases lying between them. CDR1 SQVTM and CDR2 ANQGSEA come from the germline V gene. This CDR3 contains 14 residues.

This chain uses TRBV27 with TRBJ1-5; D possibly corresponds to TRBD1 (6 bases). This CDR3 spans 15 amino acids. V lost 1 base and J lost 6, with 13 bases in between. The germline V gene has CDR1 MNHEY and CDR2 SMNVEV (reference sequence). The CDR3: CASSLYWGQSQPQHF. CDR3 in DNA: TGTGCCAGCAGTTTATACTGGGGGCAGAGTCAGCCCCAGCATTTT.